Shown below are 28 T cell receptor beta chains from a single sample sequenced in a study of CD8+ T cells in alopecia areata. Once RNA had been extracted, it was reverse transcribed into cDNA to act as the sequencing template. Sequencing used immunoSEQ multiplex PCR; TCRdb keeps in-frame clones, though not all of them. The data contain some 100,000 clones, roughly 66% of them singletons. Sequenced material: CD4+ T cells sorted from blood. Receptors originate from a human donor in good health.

Here the CDR3 DNA reads TGCGCCAGCAGCCAACCTTCCCCGGGGGCACCCCTCCACTTT. This sequence encodes CASSQPSPGAPLHF. V gene TRBV4-1 combines with J gene TRBJ1-6, with D possibly TRBD1 on 5 matching bases. From germline, CDR1 is MGHRA and CDR2 YSYEKL. The V gene lost 2 bases and the J gene lost 11 bases, with 13 bases spanning the gap. The CDR3 consists of 14 residues.

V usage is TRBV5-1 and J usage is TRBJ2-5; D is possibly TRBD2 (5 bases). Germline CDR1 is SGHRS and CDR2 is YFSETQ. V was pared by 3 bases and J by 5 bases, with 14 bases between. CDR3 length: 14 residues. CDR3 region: CASSSPGLGETQYF. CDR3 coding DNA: TGCGCCAGCAGCTCCCCGGGGTTAGGCGAGACCCAGTACTTC. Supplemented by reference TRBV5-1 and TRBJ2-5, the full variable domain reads KAGVTQTPRYLIKTRGQQVTLSCSPISGHRSVSWYQQTPGQGLQFLFEYFSETQRNKGNFPGRFSGRQFSNSRSEMNVSTLELGDSALYLCASSSPGLGETQYFGPGTRLLVL.

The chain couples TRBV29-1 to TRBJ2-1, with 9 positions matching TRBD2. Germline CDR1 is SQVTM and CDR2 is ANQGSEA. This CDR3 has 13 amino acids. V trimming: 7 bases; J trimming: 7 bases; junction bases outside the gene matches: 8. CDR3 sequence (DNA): TGCAGCGACGCGGGGGGGCCGAGGAATGAGCAGTTCTTC. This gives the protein CSDAGGPRNEQFF.

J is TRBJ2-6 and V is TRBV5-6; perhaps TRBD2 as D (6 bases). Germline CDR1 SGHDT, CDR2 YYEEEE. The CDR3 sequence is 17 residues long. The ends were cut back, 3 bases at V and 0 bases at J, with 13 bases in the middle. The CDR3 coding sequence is TGTGCCAGCAGCTCGAACTCCGGGAGCTCTGGGGCCAACGTCCTGACTTTC. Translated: CASSSNSGSSGANVLTF.

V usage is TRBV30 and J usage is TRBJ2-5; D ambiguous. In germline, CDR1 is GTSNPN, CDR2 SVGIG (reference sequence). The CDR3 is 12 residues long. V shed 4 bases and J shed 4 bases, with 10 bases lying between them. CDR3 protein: CAWNPVRETQYF. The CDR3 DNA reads TGTGCCTGGAATCCGGTTCGAGAGACCCAGTACTTC.

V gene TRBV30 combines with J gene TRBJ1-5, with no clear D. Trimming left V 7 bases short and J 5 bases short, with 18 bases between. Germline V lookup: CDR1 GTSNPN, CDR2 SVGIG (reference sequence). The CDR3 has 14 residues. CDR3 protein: CAYKPESEYQPQHF. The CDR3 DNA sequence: TGTGCCTATAAGCCGGAGAGCGAATATCAGCCCCAGCATTTT.

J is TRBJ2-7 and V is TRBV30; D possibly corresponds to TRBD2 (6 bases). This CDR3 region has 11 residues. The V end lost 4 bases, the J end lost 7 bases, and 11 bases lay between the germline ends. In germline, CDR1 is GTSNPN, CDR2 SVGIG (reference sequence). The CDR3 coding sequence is TGTGCCTGGACGGCGGGGTGGGAGCAGTACTTC. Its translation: CAWTAGWEQYF.

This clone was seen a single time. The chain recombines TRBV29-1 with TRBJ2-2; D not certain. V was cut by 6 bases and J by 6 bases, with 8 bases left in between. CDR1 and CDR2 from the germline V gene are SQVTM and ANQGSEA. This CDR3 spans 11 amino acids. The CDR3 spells CSVRLPGELFF. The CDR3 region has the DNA TGCAGCGTACGACTGCCCGGGGAGCTGTTTTTT.

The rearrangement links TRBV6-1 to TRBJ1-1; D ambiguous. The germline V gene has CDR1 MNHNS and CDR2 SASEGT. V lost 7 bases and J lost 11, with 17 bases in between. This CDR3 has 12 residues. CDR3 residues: CASNQLNTGAFF. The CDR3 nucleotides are TGTGCCAGCAATCAGTTGAATACCGGGGCTTTCTTT.

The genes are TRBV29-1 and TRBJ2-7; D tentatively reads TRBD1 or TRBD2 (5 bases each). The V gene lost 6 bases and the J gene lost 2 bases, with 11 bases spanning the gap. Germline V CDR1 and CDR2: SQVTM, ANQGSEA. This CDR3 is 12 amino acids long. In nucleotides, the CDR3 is TGCAGCGTGGTGCCGGGACCCTACGAGCAGTACTTC. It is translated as CSVVPGPYEQYF.

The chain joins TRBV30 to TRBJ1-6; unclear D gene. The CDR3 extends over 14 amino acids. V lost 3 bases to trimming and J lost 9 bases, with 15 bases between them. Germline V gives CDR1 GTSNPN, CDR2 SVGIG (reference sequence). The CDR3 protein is CAWRPGLFASPLHF. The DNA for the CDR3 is TGTGCCTGGAGGCCGGGCCTCTTTGCTTCACCCCTCCACTTT.

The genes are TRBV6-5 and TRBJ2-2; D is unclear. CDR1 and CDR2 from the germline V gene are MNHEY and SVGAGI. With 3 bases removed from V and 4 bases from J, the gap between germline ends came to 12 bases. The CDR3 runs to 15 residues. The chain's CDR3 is CASSYSPLTTGELFF. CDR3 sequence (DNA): TGTGCCAGCAGTTATTCTCCCTTGACCACCGGGGAGCTGTTTTTT.

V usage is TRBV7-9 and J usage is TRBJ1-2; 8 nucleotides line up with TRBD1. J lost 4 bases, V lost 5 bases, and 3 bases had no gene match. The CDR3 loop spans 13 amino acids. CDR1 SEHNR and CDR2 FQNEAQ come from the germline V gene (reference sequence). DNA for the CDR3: TGTGCCAGCAGCCCCAGGGGGCCCTATGGCTACACCTTC. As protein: CASSPRGPYGYTF.

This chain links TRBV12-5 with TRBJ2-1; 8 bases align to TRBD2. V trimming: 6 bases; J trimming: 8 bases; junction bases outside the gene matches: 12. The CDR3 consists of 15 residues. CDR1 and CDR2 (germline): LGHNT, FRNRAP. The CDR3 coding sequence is TGTGCTAGTGGCTTGTCGAGCGGGGGTTATTATGAGCAGTTCTTC. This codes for CASGLSSGGYYEQFF.

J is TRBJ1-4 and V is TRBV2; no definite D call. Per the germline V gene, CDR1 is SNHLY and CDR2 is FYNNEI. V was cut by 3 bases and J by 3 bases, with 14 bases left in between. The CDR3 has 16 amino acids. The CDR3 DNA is TGTGCCAGCAGTGACGACATTTTTCCTGCTAATGAAAAACTGTTTTTT. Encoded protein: CASSDDIFPANEKLFF.

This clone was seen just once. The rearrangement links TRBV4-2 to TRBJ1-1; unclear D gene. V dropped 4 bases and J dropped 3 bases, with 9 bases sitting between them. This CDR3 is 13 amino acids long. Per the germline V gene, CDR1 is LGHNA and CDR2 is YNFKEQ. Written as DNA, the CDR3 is TGTGCCAGCAGCCCACTAACGGACACTGAAGCTTTCTTT. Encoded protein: CASSPLTDTEAFF.

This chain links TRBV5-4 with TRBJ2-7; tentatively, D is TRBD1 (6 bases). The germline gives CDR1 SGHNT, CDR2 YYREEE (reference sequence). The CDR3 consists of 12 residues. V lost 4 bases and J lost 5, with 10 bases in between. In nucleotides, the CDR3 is TGTGCCAGCAGCGGGACATCCAACGAGCAGTACTTC. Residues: CASSGTSNEQYF.

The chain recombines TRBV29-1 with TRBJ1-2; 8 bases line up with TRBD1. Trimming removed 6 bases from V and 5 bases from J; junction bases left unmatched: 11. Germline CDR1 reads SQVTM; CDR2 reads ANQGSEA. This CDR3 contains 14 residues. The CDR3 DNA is TGCAGCGTGGCCCGGGACACAGGGGGGTATGGCTACACCTTC. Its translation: CSVARDTGGYGYTF.

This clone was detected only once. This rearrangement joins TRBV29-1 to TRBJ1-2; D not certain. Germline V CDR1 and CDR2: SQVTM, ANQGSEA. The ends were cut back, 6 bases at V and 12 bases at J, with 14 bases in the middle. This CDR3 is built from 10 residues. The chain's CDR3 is CSVFRRSDTF. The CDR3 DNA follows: TGCAGCGTCTTTAGACGCAGTGACACCTTC.

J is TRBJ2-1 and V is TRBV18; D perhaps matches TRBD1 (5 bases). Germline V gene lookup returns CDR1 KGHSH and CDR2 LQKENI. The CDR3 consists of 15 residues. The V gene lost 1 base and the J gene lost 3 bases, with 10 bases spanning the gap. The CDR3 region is CASSPLPDSYNEQFF. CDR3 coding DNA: TGTGCCAGCTCACCACTCCCTGACAGCTACAATGAGCAGTTCTTC.

CDR3 DNA: TGCAGCGTTGATGATATGGGGGGGCCGAGAGAGACCCAGTACTTC. The encoded protein is CSVDDMGGPRETQYF. This rearrangement joins TRBV29-1 to TRBJ2-5; D might be TRBD2 (7 bases). CDR1 SQVTM and CDR2 ANQGSEA come from the germline V gene. CDR3 size: 15 residues. The V end was cut by 3 bases, the J end by 4 bases, with 18 bases between.

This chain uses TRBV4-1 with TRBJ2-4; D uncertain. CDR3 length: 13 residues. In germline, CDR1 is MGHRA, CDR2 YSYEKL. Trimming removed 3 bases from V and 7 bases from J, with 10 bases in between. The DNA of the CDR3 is TGCGCCAGCAGCCAGCCCTTTTTTAACATTCAGTACTTC. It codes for CASSQPFFNIQYF.

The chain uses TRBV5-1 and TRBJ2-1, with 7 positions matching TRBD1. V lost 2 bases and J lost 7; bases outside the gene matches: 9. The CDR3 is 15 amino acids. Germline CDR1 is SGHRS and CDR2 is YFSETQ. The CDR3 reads CASSFRPQGENEQFF. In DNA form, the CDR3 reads TGCGCCAGCAGCTTCAGGCCCCAGGGGGAAAATGAGCAGTTCTTC.

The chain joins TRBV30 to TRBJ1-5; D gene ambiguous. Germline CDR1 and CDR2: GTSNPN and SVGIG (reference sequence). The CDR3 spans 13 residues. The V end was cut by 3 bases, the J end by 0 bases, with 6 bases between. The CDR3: CAWRYGSNQPQHF. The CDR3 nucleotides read TGTGCCTGGAGATACGGTAGCAATCAGCCCCAGCATTTT. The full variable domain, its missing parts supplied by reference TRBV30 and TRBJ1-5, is SQTIHQWPATLVQPVGSPLSLECTVEGTSNPNLYWYRQAAGRGLQLLFYSVGIGQISSEVPQNLSASRPQDRQFILSSKKLLLSDSGFYLCAWRYGSNQPQHFGDGTRLSIL.

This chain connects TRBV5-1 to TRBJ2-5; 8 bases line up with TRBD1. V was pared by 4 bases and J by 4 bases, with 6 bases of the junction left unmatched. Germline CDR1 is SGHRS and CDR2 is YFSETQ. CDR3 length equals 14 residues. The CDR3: CASSHQGAGETQYF. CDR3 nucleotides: TGCGCCAGCAGCCATCAGGGGGCTGGAGAGACCCAGTACTTC.

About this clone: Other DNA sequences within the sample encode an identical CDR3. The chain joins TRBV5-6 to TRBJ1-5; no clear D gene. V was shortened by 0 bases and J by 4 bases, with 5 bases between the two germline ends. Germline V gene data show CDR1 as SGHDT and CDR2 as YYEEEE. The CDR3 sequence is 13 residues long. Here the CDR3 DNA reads TGTGCCAGCAGCTTGGGGAGGAATCAGCCCCAGCATTTT. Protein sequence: CASSLGRNQPQHF.

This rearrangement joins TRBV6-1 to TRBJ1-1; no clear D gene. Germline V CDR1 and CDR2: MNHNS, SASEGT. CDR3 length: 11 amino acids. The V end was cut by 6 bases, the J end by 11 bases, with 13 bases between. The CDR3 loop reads CASRLQKAAFF. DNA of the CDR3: TGTGCCAGCAGGCTACAGAAAGCCGCTTTCTTT.

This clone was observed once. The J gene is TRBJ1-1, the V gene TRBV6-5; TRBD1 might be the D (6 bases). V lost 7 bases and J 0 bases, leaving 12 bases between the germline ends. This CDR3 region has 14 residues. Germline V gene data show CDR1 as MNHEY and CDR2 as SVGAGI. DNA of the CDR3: TGTGCCAGCAAACCACAGGGCATGAACACTGAAGCTTTCTTT. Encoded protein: CASKPQGMNTEAFF.